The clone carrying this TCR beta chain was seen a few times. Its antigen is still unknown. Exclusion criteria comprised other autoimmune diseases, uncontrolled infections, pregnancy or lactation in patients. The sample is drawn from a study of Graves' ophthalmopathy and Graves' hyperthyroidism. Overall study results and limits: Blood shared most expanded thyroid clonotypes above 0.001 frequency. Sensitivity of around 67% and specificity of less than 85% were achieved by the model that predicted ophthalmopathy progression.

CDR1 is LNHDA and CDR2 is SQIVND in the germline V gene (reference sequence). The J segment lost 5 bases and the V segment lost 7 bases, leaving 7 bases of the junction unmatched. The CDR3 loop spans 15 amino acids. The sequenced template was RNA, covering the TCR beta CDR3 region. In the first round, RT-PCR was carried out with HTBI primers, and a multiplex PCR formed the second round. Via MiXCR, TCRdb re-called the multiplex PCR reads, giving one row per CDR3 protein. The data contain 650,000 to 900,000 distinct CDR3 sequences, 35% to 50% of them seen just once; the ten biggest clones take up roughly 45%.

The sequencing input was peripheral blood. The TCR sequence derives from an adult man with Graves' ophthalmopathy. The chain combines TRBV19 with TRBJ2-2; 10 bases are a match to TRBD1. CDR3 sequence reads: CASTTWGQGTGELFF. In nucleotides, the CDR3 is TGTGCCAGTACCACCTGGGGACAGGGGACCGGGGAGCTGTTTTTT.